Shown below are 26 T cell receptor beta chains from a single sample sequenced in a study of shared clonotypes between healthy human individuals (dated by TCRdb to about 2020). The receptor library was made with the immunoSEQ multiplex PCR assay. Here the immuneACCESS table is served through TCRdb, limited to in-frame sequences with V and J called. Missing clones are a known gap in these copies; in checked studies unresolved V genes cover under half, and the rest lacks a known reason. This sample lists roughly 590,000 clones; around 95% were detected once. Roughly 0.1% of the sample is in the top ten clones. CD8 naive samples consisted of CD45RO-negative cells that were positively selected for CCR7, yielding a CD45RA+CCR7+ population without TemRA cells. The specimen was naive CD8+ T cells sorted from blood. The cell subset or site label here, explained by the study, means: CD45RA+CCR7+. The source of these receptors is a woman in her 30s in good health.

This rearrangement joins TRBV6-1 to TRBJ1-1; maybe TRBD1 (5 bases). The CDR3 length is 18 residues. Trimming took off 1 base at V and 0 bases at J, with 18 bases between the two ends. Germline CDR1 is MNHNS and CDR2 is SASEGT. The CDR3 protein is CASSEELQGLDMNTEAFF. CDR3 nucleotides: TGTGCCAGCAGTGAAGAGCTCCAGGGACTAGACATGAACACTGAAGCTTTCTTT.

V usage is TRBV28 and J usage is TRBJ1-4; a weak D match, TRBD1 (5 bases). V was cut by 8 bases and J by 8 bases, with 18 bases left in between. CDR1 MDHEN and CDR2 SYDVKM come from the germline V gene. This CDR3 has 14 residues. Here the CDR3 DNA reads TGTGCCAGCCGCCCGCTGGGCGCAGGGGAAAAACTGTTTTTT. As protein: CASRPLGAGEKLFF.

The chain uses TRBV5-6 and TRBJ2-2; no clear D. Deletions cut 1 base from V and 6 bases from J, with 16 bases between. Looked up from germline, CDR1 is SGHDT and CDR2 is YYEEEE. This CDR3 contains 16 residues. CDR3 amino acids: CASSLISLPSAGELFF. The CDR3 nucleotides are TGTGCCAGCAGCTTGATCTCCCTACCAAGCGCCGGGGAGCTGTTTTTT.

About this clone itself: Other DNA sequences within the sample encode an identical CDR3. The chain has TRBV27 and TRBJ1-5; TRBD1 might be the D (5 bases). Between the trimmed V and J ends, which lost 6 bases and 1 base, there was a span of 13 bases. In germline, CDR1 is MNHEY, CDR2 SMNVEV (reference sequence). This CDR3 has 15 residues. The CDR3 loop reads CASSLGVGSNQPQHF. The CDR3 DNA sequence: TGTGCCAGCAGCCTGGGGGTGGGAAGCAATCAGCCCCAGCATTTT.

This clone was observed a single time. The chain employs TRBV25-1 and TRBJ2-5; TRBD2 matches at 8 bases. The CDR3 runs to 15 residues. V dropped 3 bases and J dropped 5; count of bases not matched to a gene: 8. In germline, CDR1 is MGHDK, CDR2 SYGVNS. In nucleotides, the CDR3 is TGTGCCAGCAGTGACCTCCGGACTAGCTGGGAGACCCAGTACTTC. The encoded protein is CASSDLRTSWETQYF.

The V call is TRBV28, the J call TRBJ1-1; perhaps TRBD1 as D (5 bases). The CDR3 contains 13 residues. Trimming shortened V by 2 bases and J by 5 bases, and 9 bases separated the two germline ends. The V gene's germline CDR1 is MDHEN and CDR2 SYDVKM. The CDR3 reads CASSLVGGTEAFF. The CDR3 DNA is TGTGCCAGCAGTTTAGTCGGGGGGACTGAAGCTTTCTTT.

In its sample, this clone was seen once. The V and J genes are TRBV7-8 and TRBJ2-1; TRBD2 matches at 14 bases. Germline V lookup: CDR1 SGHVS, CDR2 FQNEAQ. After removal of 5 bases from V and 2 bases from J, the junction contained 8 bases not matched to a gene. This CDR3 is 18 amino acids long. The CDR3, as DNA: TGTGCCAGCAGCCCGGGACTAGCGGGAGTGCCTACCTACAATGAGCAGTTCTTC. Translation: CASSPGLAGVPTYNEQFF.

This chain joins TRBV6-5 and TRBJ2-7; D gene unclear. The CDR3 has 14 amino acids. The V end was cut by 2 bases, the J end by 3 bases, with 11 bases between. The germline V gene has CDR1 MNHEY and CDR2 SVGAGI. The CDR3 coding sequence is TGTGCCAGCAGTTACGGGCCGTGGGGCTACGAGCAGTACTTC. Its protein is CASSYGPWGYEQYF.

The chain carries TRBV28 and TRBJ1-1; D gene uncertain. The CDR3 sequence is 13 residues long. V lost 7 bases, J lost 7 bases, and 16 bases lay in between. Germline CDR1 is MDHEN and CDR2 is SYDVKM. The chain's CDR3 is CASTQESRYEAFF. The DNA of the CDR3 is TGTGCCAGCACGCAGGAGAGCCGATATGAAGCTTTCTTT.

The chain is built from TRBV28 and TRBJ2-1; a possible D gene is TRBD1 (6 bases). The CDR3 length is 11 residues. Germline loops: CDR1 MDHEN, CDR2 SYDVKM. V was pared by 5 bases and J by 10 bases, with 9 bases between. The CDR3: CASSRTAEQFF. The CDR3 DNA reads as TGTGCCAGCAGTCGGACAGCCGAGCAGTTCTTC.

This chain uses TRBV7-2 with TRBJ2-3; no definite D call. The CDR3 contains 16 residues. V lost 1 base and J 0 bases, leaving 11 bases between the germline ends. CDR1 is SGHTA and CDR2 is FQGNSA in the germline V gene. CDR3 coding DNA: TGTGCCAGCAGCTTAGGGTGGCAGGAGAGCACAGATACGCAGTATTTT. Encoded protein: CASSLGWQESTDTQYF.

The chain is built from TRBV4-1 and TRBJ2-7, with D unresolved. CDR1 is MGHRA and CDR2 is YSYEKL in the germline V gene. This CDR3 is built from 14 residues. The V end was cut by 3 bases, the J end by 3 bases, with 12 bases between. CDR3 residues: CASSHHLAFYEQYF. The DNA of the CDR3 is TGCGCCAGCAGCCACCATCTGGCGTTCTACGAGCAGTACTTC.

Turning to this clone: Other nucleotide sequences from this sample produce the same CDR3. This rearrangement joins TRBV19 to TRBJ1-5, with 9 positions matching TRBD1. Germline V gives CDR1 LNHDA, CDR2 SQIVND (reference sequence). CDR3 length: 14 residues. V trimming: 2 bases; J trimming: 5 bases; junction bases outside the gene matches: 1. The CDR3 here is CASSIRDRDQPQHF. In DNA form, the CDR3 reads TGTGCCAGTAGTATACGGGACAGGGATCAGCCCCAGCATTTT.

The gene calls are TRBV4-2 and TRBJ2-7, with TRBD2 as a possible D gene (6 bases). Per germline, CDR1 LGHNA and CDR2 YNFKEQ. With 0 bases removed from V and 6 bases from J, the gap between germline ends came to 21 bases. This CDR3 is 17 amino acids long. The CDR3 region is CASSQDEIPGEDCEQYF. In DNA form, the CDR3 reads TGTGCCAGCAGCCAAGATGAGATCCCGGGAGAGGATTGCGAGCAGTACTTC.

V and J are TRBV6-1 and TRBJ2-7, with TRBD1 matching over 9 bases. CDR1 is MNHNS, CDR2 SASEGT, per germline. CDR3 length: 16 residues. V dropped 3 bases and J dropped 3; count of bases not matched to a gene: 9. CDR3 residues: CASSDHLGQGVYEQYF. The CDR3 coding sequence is TGTGCCAGCAGTGATCATTTGGGACAGGGAGTCTACGAGCAGTACTTC.

The V call is TRBV19, the J call TRBJ1-5; weak D call: TRBD1 (5 bases). Trimming cost V 7 bases and J 0 bases, with 13 bases left between them. The CDR3 contains 15 residues. Germline CDR1 and CDR2: LNHDA and SQIVND (reference sequence). CDR3 DNA sequence: TGTGCCAGTATAGGAGGGGTAGGTAGCAATCAGCCCCAGCATTTT. The encoded protein is CASIGGVGSNQPQHF.

The chain links TRBV5-4 to TRBJ2-7; no reliable D call. V was trimmed by 0 bases and J by 2 bases, leaving 9 bases between them. Germline V gene data show CDR1 as SGHNT and CDR2 as YYREEE (reference sequence). The CDR3 has 14 amino acids. DNA of the CDR3: TGTGCCAGCAGCTTGGCTACAGAGACCTACGAGCAGTACTTC. This gives the protein CASSLATETYEQYF.

This clone appeared once. This chain links TRBV7-2 with TRBJ2-7; possibly TRBD1 for D (6 bases). The V and J ends lost 2 bases and 2 bases respectively, with 19 bases between them. The length of the CDR3 is 17 residues. Germline loops: CDR1 SGHTA, CDR2 FQGNSA. Here the CDR3 DNA reads TGTGCCAGCAGCTTACTACGGTTCCGTGGGACAACCTACGAGCAGTACTTC. Its protein product is CASSLLRFRGTTYEQYF.

The rearrangement joins TRBV7-9 to TRBJ2-7, with a possible D match to TRBD2 (5 bases). This CDR3 has 15 residues. With 5 bases removed from V and 2 bases from J, the gap between germline ends came to 16 bases. The germline CDR1 and CDR2 sequences are SEHNR and FQNEAQ (reference sequence). The CDR3 DNA follows: TGTGCCAGCAGCCAGGAAGCGGCAGGAACCTACGAGCAGTACTTC. It encodes CASSQEAAGTYEQYF.

The chain has TRBV5-1 and TRBJ2-7; TRBD2 matches at 11 bases. This CDR3 comprises 16 residues. The ends lost 4 bases at V and 2 bases at J; junction bases unmatched: 8. CDR1 is SGHRS and CDR2 is YFSETQ in the germline V gene. CDR3: CASSISGRGLTYEQYF. In nucleotides, the CDR3 is TGCGCCAGCAGCATTAGCGGGAGGGGACTAACCTACGAGCAGTACTTC.

J is TRBJ1-5 and V is TRBV28; perhaps TRBD1 as D (6 bases). Germline lookup yields CDR1 MDHEN and CDR2 SYDVKM. The CDR3 covers 14 residues. V was cut by 1 base and J by 7 bases, with 11 bases left in between. The CDR3 sequence is CASSLFRGLQPQHF. The CDR3 coding sequence is TGTGCCAGCAGTTTATTCAGGGGCCTACAGCCCCAGCATTTT.

CDR3 sequence reads: CASSGGPASDTEAFF. CDR3 DNA: TGTGCCAGCAGCGGAGGGCCTGCGAGCGACACTGAAGCTTTCTTT. The chain combines TRBV9 with TRBJ1-1; no reliable D call. The CDR3 is made up of 15 amino acids. Germline V gene data show CDR1 as SGDLS and CDR2 as YYNGEE. Between the trimmed V and J ends, which lost 3 bases and 3 bases, there was a span of 15 bases.

This clone was counted a few times. CDR3 coding DNA: TGCGCCAGCAGTTCTAGGGATAGCTCCTACAATGAGCAGTTCTTC. As protein: CASSSRDSSYNEQFF. The chain combines TRBV10-1 with TRBJ2-1, with D uncertain. V was clipped by 5 bases and J by 0 bases, with 11 bases between them. The CDR3 has 15 amino acids. Germline V gives CDR1 WNHNN, CDR2 SYGVQD (reference sequence).

In regard to this clone: Other DNA variants within this sample encode the same CDR3. The chain combines TRBV27 with TRBJ2-2; D remains ambiguous. Trimming removed 6 bases at V and 2 bases at J, with 4 bases between. The CDR3 totals 12 residues. Germline V gene sequence: CDR1 MNHEY, CDR2 SMNVEV (reference sequence). CDR3 residues: CASSPNTGELFF. In nucleotides, the CDR3 is TGTGCCAGCAGCCCCAACACCGGGGAGCTGTTTTTT.

This chain uses TRBV4-2 with TRBJ2-7; unclear D gene. Per germline, CDR1 LGHNA and CDR2 YNFKEQ. The CDR3 covers 16 residues. V was shortened by 1 base and J by 5 bases, with 18 bases between the two germline ends. CDR3 sequence reads: CASSQAPMAPLDEQYF. For the CDR3, the DNA is TGTGCCAGCAGCCAAGCGCCGATGGCTCCGCTCGACGAGCAGTACTTC.

The CDR3 protein is CASSSPGYNSPLHF. Here the CDR3 DNA reads TGTGCCAGCAGTTCTCCCGGGTATAATTCACCCCTCCACTTT. This chain connects TRBV6-5 to TRBJ1-6; no clear D. Germline-derived CDR1 and CDR2 are MNHEY and SVGAGI. The CDR3 consists of 14 residues. V was shortened by 4 bases and J by 4 bases, with 8 bases between the two germline ends.